The entry below gives a single TCR beta chain sequence along with its context. Clones were sequenced by immunoSEQ multiplex PCR, and TCRdb holds only the in-frame ones, with some missing. This sample has around 70,000 clones; 88% occur once, and the top ten carry around 4.9%. The sample originates from a study of T cell responses to AZD1222 COVID-19 vaccine. Per germline, CDR1 SGHRS and CDR2 YFSETQ. J was trimmed by 8 bases and V by 4 bases; bases with no gene match: 15. This CDR3 has 16 amino acids. The receptor was derived from an adult who received the MenACWY meningococcal vaccine as a control. V gene TRBV5-1 combines with J gene TRBJ1-2, with 9 bases aligning to TRBD1. Sequencing used peripheral blood, obtained 28 days after the second dose of the MenACWY control vaccine. CDR3 residues: CASSPNPGQGLVGYTF. In DNA form, the CDR3 reads TGCGCCAGCAGCCCGAACCCGGGACAGGGTCTAGTAGGCTACACCTTC.